The T cell receptor (beta chain) under discussion was sequenced for a study of CD8+ T cells in alopecia areata. About the research overall: For the treated group, dosing was oral tofacitinib at 5 to 10 mg twice daily. Study observations and caveats: Lesional scalp, especially alopecia totalis/universalis, showed higher clonality than normal scalp. Resident alphabeta T-cell populations of normal skin are likewise subject to sequencing in scalp samples.

The length of the CDR3 is 15 residues. V was pared by 4 bases and J by 1 base, with 8 bases between. Germline V gives CDR1 SGHVS, CDR2 FNYEAQ. cDNA serving as the sequencing template came from extracted, reverse transcribed RNA. Method: immunoSEQ multiplex PCR; TCRdb's copy keeps in-frame clones and lacks some. Among 90,000 to 100,000 clones, roughly three fifths were seen once, and the ten largest hold about 14%. Details on this clone: Its antigen is not identified.

The treatment was: oral pan-JAK inhibitor, 5-10 mg twice daily. Sorting of PBMCs yielded the CD4+ and CD8+ T cells. The TCR sequence derives from a human donor with alopecia areata. The gene calls are TRBV7-6 and TRBJ2-6; no clear D. The starting material was CD8+ T cells sorted from blood, obtained at week 4, from a patient treated with tofacitinib. The DNA for the CDR3 is TGTGCCAGCAGCTCGGGTATTTCTGGGGCCAACGTCCTGACTTTC. It is translated as CASSSGISGANVLTF. The entire variable domain, with the rest obtained from reference TRBV7-6 and TRBJ2-6, is as follows: GAGVSQSPRYKVTKRGQDVALRCDPISGHVSLYWYRQALGQGPEFLTYFNYEAQQDKSGLPNDRFSAERPEGSISTLTIQRTEQRDSAMYRCASSSGISGANVLTFGAGSRLTVL.